This entry is about one TCR beta chain. The antigen remains undetermined. At one end, the junction sequence differs from germline, possibly due to a read error. This record comes from a study of T cell responses to AZD1222 COVID-19 vaccine. The repertoire was sequenced with immunoSEQ multiplex PCR; TCRdb's copy has only in-frame clones and lacks some. This sample yields roughly 200,000 clones, of which about 90% are seen a single time; approximately 7.7% belongs to the top ten. The CDR3 loop spans 16 amino acids. Germline V gene sequence: CDR1 MDHEN, CDR2 SYDVKM. Study results and limitations: AZD1222 recipients seropositive at baseline numbered only 6 or 7. CD4 TCRs covered the whole spike, strongest at regions 160-218 and 743-854. Females outnumbered males among donors, who were mostly white British; clonal diversity was possibly underestimated.

This TCR was sampled from an adult in good health. The sequencing here drew on peripheral blood, taken on day 0 of AZD1222 vaccination. J is TRBJ2-1 and V is TRBV28; possibly TRBD1 for D (5 bases). CDR3 in DNA: TGTGCCAGCAGTTTATCCCAGCAGGGCAAATACAGTGAGCAGTTCTTC. As protein: CASSLSQQGKYSEQFF.